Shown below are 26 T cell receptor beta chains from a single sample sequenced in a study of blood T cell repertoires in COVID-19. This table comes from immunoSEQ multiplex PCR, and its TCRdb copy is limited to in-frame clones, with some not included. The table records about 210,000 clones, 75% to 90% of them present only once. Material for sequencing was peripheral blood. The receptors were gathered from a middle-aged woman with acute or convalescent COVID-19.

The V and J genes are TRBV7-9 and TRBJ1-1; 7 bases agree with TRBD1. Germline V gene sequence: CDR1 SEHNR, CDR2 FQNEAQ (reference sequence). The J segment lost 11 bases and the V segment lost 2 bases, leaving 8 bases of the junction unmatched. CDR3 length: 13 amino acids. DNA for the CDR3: TGTGCCAGCAGCTTAAAGGGACAGTCGGAGGCTTTCTTT. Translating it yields CASSLKGQSEAFF.

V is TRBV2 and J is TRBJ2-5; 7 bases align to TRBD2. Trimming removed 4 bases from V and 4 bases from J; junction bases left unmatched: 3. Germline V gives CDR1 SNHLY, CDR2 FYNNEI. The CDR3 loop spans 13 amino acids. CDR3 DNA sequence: TGTGCCAGCAGTGTACCTAGCGGAGAGACCCAGTACTTC. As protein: CASSVPSGETQYF.

The CDR3: CASSIGGGLNTEAFF. The CDR3 coding sequence is TGCGCCAGCAGCATAGGTGGAGGCCTGAACACTGAAGCTTTCTTT. V usage is TRBV5-1 and J usage is TRBJ1-1; no definite D call. V was shortened by 4 bases and J by 0 bases, with 13 bases between the two germline ends. Germline V CDR1 and CDR2: SGHRS, YFSETQ. The CDR3 contains 15 residues.

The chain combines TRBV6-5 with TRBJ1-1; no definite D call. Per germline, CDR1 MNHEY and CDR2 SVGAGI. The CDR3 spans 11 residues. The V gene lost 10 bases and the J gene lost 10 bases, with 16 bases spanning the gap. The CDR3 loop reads CATRSPAGAFF. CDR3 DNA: TGTGCCACCAGGTCCCCCGCGGGAGCTTTCTTT.

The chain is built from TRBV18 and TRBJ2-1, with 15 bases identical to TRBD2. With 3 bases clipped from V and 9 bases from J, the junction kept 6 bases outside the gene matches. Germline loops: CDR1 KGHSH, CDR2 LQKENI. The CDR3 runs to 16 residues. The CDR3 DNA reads TGTGCCAGCTCACCTCGGACTAGCGGGGGGGTTTTTGAGCAGTTCTTC. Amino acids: CASSPRTSGGVFEQFF.

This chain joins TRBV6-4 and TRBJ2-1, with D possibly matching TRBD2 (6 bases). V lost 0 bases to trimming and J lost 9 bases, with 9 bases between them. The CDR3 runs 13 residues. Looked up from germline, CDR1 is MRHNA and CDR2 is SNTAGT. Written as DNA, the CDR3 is TGTGCCAGCAGTGACTCGCGGGGCGGTGAGCAGTTCTTC. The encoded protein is CASSDSRGGEQFF.

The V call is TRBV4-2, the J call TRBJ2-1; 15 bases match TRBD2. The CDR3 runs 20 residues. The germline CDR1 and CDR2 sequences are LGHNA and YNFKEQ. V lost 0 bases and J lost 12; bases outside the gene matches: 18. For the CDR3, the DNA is TGTGCCAGCAGCCAAGATTACGGACTAGCGGGGGGGCCAGTTTCGGTGGGGCAGTTCTTC. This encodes CASSQDYGLAGGPVSVGQFF.

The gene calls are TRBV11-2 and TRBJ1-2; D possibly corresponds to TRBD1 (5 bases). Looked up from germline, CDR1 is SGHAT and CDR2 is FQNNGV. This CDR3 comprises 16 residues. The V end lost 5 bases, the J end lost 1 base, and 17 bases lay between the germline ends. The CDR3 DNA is TGTGCCAGCAGCGAACCGACAGAAAGTATTAACTATGGCTACACCTTC. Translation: CASSEPTESINYGYTF.

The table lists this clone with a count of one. Written as DNA, the CDR3 is TGTGCCACCAGTGGGGACAGGGAGCCCGGGGAGCTGTTTTTT. This gives the protein CATSGDREPGELFF. This chain links TRBV24-1 with TRBJ2-2; 9 nucleotides line up with TRBD1. The CDR3 contains 14 residues. Trimming removed 5 bases from V and 6 bases from J; junction bases left unmatched: 3. CDR1 and CDR2 (germline): KGHDR, SFDVKD.

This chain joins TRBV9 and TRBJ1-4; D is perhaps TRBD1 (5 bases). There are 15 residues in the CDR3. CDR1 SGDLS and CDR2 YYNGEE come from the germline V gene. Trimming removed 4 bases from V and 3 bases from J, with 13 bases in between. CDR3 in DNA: TGTGCCAGCAGCCCCCGGGGGTCGGCTAATGAAAAACTGTTTTTT. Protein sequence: CASSPRGSANEKLFF.

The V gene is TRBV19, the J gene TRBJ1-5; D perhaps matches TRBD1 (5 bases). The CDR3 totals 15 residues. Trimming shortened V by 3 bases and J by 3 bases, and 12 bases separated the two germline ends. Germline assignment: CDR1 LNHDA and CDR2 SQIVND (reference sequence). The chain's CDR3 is CASSIRYRLNQPQHF. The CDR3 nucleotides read TGTGCCAGTAGTATCCGCTACAGGCTCAATCAGCCCCAGCATTTT.

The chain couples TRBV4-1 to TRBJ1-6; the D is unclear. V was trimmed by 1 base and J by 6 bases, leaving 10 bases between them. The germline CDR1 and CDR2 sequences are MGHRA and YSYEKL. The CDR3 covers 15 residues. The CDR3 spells CASSQGEGRNSPLHF. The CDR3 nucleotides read TGCGCCAGCAGCCAAGGAGAGGGCCGTAATTCACCCCTCCACTTT.

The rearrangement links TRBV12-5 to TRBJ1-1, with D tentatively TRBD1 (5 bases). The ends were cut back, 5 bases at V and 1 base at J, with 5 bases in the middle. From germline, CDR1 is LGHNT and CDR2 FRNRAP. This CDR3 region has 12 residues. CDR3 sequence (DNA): TGTGCTAGTGGTACAGGGAACACTGAAGCTTTCTTT. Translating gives CASGTGNTEAFF.

The CDR3 sequence: CASSVVGGYGYTF. For the CDR3, the DNA is TGTGCCAGCAGCGTAGTTGGCGGCTATGGCTACACCTTC. The gene calls are TRBV9 and TRBJ1-2; D is undetermined. This CDR3 has 13 residues. Deletions cut 0 bases from V and 4 bases from J, with 7 bases between. In germline, CDR1 is SGDLS, CDR2 YYNGEE.

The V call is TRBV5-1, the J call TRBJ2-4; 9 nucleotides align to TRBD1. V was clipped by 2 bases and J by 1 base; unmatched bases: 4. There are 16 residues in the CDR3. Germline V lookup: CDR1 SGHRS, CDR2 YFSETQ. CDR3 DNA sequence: TGCGCCAGCAGCTTTGGACAGGGGTTGGCCAAAAACATTCAGTACTTC. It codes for CASSFGQGLAKNIQYF.

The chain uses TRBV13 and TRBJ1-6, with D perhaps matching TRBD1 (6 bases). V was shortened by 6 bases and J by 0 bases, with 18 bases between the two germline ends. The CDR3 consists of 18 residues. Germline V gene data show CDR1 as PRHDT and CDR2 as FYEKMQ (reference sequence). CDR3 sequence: CASSSSGTQGSYNSPLHF. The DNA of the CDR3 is TGTGCCAGCAGTTCCTCCGGGACACAAGGCTCCTATAATTCACCCCTCCACTTT.

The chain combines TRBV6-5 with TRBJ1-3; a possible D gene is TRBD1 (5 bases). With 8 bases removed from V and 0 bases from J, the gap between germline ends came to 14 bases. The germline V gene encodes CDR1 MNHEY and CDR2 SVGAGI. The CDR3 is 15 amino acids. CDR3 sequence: CASSIQAFSGNTIYF. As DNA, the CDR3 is TGTGCCAGCTCTATACAGGCCTTCTCTGGAAACACCATATATTTT.

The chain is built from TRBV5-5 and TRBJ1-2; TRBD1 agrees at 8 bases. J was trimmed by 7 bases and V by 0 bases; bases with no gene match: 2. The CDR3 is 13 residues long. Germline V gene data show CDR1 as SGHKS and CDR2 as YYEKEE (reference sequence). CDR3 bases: TGTGCCAGCAGCTTGGATGACAGGGGTGGCTACACCTTC. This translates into CASSLDDRGGYTF.

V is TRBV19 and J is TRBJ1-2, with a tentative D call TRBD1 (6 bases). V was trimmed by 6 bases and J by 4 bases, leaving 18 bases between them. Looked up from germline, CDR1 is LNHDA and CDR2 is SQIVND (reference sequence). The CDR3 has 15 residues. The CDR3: CASREQGPLSYGYTF. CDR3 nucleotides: TGTGCCAGTAGGGAACAGGGACCTCTCTCCTATGGCTACACCTTC.

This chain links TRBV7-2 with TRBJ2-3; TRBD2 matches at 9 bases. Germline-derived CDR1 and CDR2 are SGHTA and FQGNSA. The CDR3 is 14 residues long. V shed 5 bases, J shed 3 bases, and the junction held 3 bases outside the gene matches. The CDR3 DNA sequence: TGTGCCAGCAGCGCGGGACTAGCTACAGATACGCAGTATTTT. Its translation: CASSAGLATDTQYF.

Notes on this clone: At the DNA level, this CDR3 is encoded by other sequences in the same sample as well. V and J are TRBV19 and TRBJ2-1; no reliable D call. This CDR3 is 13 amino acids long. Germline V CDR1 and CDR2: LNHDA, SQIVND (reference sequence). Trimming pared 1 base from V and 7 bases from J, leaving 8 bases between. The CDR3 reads CASSIVPGNEQFF. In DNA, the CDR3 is TGTGCCAGTAGTATAGTGCCAGGTAATGAGCAGTTCTTC.

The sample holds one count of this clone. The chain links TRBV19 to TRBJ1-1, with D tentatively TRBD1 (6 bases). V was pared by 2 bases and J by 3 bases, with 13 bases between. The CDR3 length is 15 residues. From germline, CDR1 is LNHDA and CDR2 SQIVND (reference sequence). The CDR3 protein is CASSIPAGVHTEAFF. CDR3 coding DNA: TGTGCCAGTAGTATACCCGCAGGGGTTCACACTGAAGCTTTCTTT.

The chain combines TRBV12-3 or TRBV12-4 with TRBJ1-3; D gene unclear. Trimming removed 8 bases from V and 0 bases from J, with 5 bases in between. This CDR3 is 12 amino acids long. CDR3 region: CASRDSGNTIYF. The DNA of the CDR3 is TGTGCCAGCCGGGACTCTGGAAACACCATATATTTT.

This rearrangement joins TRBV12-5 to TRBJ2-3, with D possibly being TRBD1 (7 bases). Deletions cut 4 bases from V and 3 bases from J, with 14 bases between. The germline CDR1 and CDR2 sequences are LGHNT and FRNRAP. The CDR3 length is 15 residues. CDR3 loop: CASGSGGFRTDTQYF. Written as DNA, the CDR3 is TGTGCTAGTGGTTCAGGGGGGTTCAGGACAGATACGCAGTATTTT.

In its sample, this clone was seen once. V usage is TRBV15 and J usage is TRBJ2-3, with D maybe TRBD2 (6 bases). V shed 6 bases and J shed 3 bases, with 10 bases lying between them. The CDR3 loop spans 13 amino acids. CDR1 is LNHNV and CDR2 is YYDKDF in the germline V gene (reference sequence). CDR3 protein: CATRTRSTDTQYF. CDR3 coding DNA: TGTGCCACCAGGACTAGGTCAACAGATACGCAGTATTTT.

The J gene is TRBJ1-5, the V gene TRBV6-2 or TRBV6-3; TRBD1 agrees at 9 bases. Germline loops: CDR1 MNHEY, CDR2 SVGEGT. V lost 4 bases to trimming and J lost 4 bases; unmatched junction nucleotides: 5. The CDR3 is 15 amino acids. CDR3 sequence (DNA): TGTGCCAGCAGTTCCGTAGGGACAGGGAATCAGCCCCAGCATTTT. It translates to CASSSVGTGNQPQHF.